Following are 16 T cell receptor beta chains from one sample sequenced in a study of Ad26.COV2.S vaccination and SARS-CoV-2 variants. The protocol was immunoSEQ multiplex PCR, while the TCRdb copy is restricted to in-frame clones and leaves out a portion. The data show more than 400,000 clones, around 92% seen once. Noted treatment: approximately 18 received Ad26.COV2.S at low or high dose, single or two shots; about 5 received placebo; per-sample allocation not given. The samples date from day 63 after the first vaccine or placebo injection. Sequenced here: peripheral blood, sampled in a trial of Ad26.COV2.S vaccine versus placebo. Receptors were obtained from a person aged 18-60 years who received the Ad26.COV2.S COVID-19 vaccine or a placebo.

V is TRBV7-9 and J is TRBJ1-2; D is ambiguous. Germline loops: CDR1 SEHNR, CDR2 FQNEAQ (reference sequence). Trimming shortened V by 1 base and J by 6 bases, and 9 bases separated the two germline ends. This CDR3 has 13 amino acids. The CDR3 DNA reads TGTGCCAGCAGCTTAGAAGGGAGGGATGGCTACACCTTC. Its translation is CASSLEGRDGYTF.

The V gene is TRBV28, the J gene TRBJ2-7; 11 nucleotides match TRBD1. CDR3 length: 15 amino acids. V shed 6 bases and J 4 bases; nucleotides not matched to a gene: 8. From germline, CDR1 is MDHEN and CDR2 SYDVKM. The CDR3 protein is CASSEGGQGAYEQYF. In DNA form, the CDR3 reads TGTGCCAGCAGCGAGGGAGGACAGGGGGCTTACGAGCAGTACTTC.

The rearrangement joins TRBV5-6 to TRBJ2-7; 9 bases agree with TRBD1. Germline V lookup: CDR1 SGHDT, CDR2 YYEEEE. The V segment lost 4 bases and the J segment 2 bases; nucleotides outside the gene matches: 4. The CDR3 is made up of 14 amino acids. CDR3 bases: TGTGCCAGCAGCCCCGGGACAGGGACCTACGAGCAGTACTTC. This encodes CASSPGTGTYEQYF.

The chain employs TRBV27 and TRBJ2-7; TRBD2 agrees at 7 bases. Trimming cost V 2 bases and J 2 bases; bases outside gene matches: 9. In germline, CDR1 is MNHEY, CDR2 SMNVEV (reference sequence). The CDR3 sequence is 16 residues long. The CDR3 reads CASSLRAGTNPYEQYF. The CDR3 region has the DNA TGTGCCAGCAGTTTAAGGGCCGGGACTAACCCCTACGAGCAGTACTTC.

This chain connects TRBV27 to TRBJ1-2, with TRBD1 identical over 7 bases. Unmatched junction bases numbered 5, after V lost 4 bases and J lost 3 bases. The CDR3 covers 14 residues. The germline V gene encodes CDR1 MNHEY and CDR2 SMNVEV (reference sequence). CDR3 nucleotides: TGTGCCAGCAGTTCCGCAGGGGGAGACTATGGCTACACCTTC. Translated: CASSSAGGDYGYTF.

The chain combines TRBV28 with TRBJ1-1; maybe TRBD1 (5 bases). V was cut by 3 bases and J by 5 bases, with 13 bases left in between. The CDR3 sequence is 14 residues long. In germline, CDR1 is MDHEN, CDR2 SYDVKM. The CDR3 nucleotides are TGTGCCAGCAGTTTGGGGGGGTCGCGGACTGAAGCTTTCTTT. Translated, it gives CASSLGGSRTEAFF.

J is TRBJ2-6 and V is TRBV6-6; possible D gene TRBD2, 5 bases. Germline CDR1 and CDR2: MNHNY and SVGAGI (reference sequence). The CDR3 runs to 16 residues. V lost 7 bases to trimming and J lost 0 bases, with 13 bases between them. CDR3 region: CASKSDRDSGANVLTF. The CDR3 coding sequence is TGTGCCAGCAAGTCCGACCGGGACTCTGGGGCCAACGTCCTGACTTTC.

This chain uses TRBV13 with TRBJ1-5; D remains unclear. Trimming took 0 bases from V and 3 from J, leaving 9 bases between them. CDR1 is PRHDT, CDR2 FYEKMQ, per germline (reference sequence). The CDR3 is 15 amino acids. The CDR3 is CASSLGSKFNQPQHF. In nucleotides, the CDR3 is TGTGCCAGCAGCTTAGGTTCCAAGTTCAATCAGCCCCAGCATTTT.

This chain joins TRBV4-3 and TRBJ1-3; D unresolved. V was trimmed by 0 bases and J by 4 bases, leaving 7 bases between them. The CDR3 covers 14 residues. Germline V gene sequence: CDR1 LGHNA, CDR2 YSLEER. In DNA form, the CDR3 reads TGCGCCAGCAGCCAAGATTGGGCCGGAAACACCATATATTTT. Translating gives CASSQDWAGNTIYF.

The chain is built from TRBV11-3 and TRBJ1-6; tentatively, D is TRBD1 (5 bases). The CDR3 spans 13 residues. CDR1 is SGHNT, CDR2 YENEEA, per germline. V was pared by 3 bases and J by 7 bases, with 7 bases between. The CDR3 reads CASSLTENSPLHF. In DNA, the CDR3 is TGTGCCAGCAGCTTGACAGAAAATTCACCCCTCCACTTT.

CDR3 nucleotides: TGCGCCAGCAGCCCGTCGGTTAGCGGGGACTCCTACGAGCAGTACTTC. Translated, it gives CASSPSVSGDSYEQYF. This chain connects TRBV4-3 to TRBJ2-7; TRBD2 matches 8 bases. This CDR3 spans 16 amino acids. Germline CDR1 and CDR2: LGHNA and YSLEER. Germline trimming cut 4 bases from V and 0 bases from J; bases unmatched to any gene: 8.

The CDR3 DNA sequence: TGTGCCAGCAGTTTATGGGGCAGGCCGTATGGCTACACCTTC. The encoded protein is CASSLWGRPYGYTF. The chain couples TRBV28 to TRBJ1-2, with D unclear. Per the germline V gene, CDR1 is MDHEN and CDR2 is SYDVKM. This CDR3 spans 14 amino acids. Trimming took off 0 bases at V and 5 bases at J, with 10 bases between the two ends.

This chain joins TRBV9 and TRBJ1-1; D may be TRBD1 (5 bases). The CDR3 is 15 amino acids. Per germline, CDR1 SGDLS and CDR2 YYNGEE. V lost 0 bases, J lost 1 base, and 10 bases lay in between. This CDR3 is CASSVVGTANTEAFF. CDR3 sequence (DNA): TGTGCCAGCAGCGTAGTGGGGACGGCGAACACTGAAGCTTTCTTT.

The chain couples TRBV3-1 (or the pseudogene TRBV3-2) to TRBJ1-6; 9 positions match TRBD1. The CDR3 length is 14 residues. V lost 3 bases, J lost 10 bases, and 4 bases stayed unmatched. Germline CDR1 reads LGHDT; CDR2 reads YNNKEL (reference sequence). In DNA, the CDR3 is TGTGCCAGCAGCCAGACAGGGGGGTCATCACCCCTCCACTTT. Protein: CASSQTGGSSPLHF.

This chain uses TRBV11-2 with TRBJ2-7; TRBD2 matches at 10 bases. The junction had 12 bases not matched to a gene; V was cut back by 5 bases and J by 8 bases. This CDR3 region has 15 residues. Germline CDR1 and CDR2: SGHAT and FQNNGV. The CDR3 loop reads CASSLHSLAGLQQYF. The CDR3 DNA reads TGTGCCAGCAGCCTCCACTCACTAGCGGGGTTGCAGCAGTACTTC.

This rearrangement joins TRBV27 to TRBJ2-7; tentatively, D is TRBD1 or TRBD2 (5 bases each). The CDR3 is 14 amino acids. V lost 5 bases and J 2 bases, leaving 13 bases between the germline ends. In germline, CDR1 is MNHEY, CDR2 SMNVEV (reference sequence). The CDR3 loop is CASSTSGATYEQYF. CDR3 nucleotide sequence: TGTGCCAGCAGTACCTCCGGGGCAACCTACGAGCAGTACTTC.